Presented here are 7 T cell receptor beta chains from one specimen sequenced in a study of T-cell reconstitution after alpha-beta-depleted transplantation in children (dated by TCRdb to 2016 to 2017). The sample's treatment or condition label, in plain terms: allogeneic hematopoietic cell transplantation with graft depleted of TCRalphabeta T cells and CD19 B cells. The library was prepared using PCR. Sequencing was performed on an Illumina HiSeq 2500. TCR libraries were prepared with molecular barcoding, using unique molecular identifiers to normalize TCRbeta repertoire quantification. The raw public reads went through TCRdb reprocessing: fastp at Q25, MiXCR clone calling, in-frame beta chains kept. A single entry per CDR3 protein holds the most common genes and DNA from its merged rows. Within this sample are approximately 800,000 distinct CDR3 sequences, with roughly 16% of them counted one time only. The ten largest make up under 6% of the sample.

This specimen was PBMCs, mostly from graft donor cells, taken 360 days after TCRalphabeta/CD19-depleted stem cell transplant. These receptors were obtained from a male patient under 18 who had a stem cell transplant for acute lymphoblastic leukemia, so the T cells may come from the graft donor.

J is TRBJ2-4 and V is TRBV6-2 or TRBV6-3; D unclear. Per the germline V gene, CDR1 is MNHEY and CDR2 is SVGEGT. V lost 2 bases to trimming and J lost 11 bases, with 10 bases between them. The CDR3 sequence is 12 residues long. The CDR3 nucleotides are TGTGCCAGCAGTTACGAGAACGAGGTTCAGTACTTC. As protein: CASSYENEVQYF.

This clonotype has at least ten counts. The CDR3 spells CASSPSREATNTGELFF. The CDR3 DNA follows: TGTGCCAGCAGCCCAAGTAGGGAGGCTACGAACACCGGGGAGCTGTTTTTT. The chain recombines TRBV7-3 with TRBJ2-2; D perhaps matches TRBD2 (6 bases). V lost 5 bases and J lost 0, with 16 bases in between. The CDR3 length is 17 residues. Germline CDR1 is SGHTA and CDR2 is FQGTGA.

Note on this clonotype: A much larger clone differs from this one at a single base, so this may be a read error. The final CDR3 position lacks the conserved phenylalanine or tryptophan, pointing to a likely read error. The gene calls are TRBV6-1 and TRBJ2-7; 12 bases are shared with TRBD2. Per germline, CDR1 MNHNS and CDR2 SASEGT. The V segment lost 10 bases and the J segment 3 bases; nucleotides outside the gene matches: 4. The CDR3 is 13 amino acids. The chain's CDR3 is CATETSGSYEQYS. CDR3 DNA: TGTGCCACCGAGACTAGCGGGAGCTACGAGCAGTACTCC.

This chain connects TRBV18 to TRBJ1-4; perhaps TRBD1 as D (6 bases). Looked up from germline, CDR1 is KGHSH and CDR2 is LQKENI. The CDR3 covers 14 residues. V was cut by 6 bases and J by 8 bases, with 16 bases left in between. CDR3 residues: CASSLTGGAEKLFF. Here the CDR3 DNA reads TGTGCCAGCTCGCTGACAGGAGGAGCGGAAAAACTGTTTTTT.

This sequence joins TRBV15 and TRBJ2-1; a possible D gene is TRBD2 (6 bases). The CDR3 runs to 17 residues. V gave up 5 bases and J gave up 2 bases, with 19 bases separating them. Germline lookup yields CDR1 LNHNV and CDR2 YYDKDF (reference sequence). This chain's CDR3 is CATSRGSPQDPYNEQFF. The DNA for the CDR3 is TGTGCCACCAGCCGGGGGAGTCCACAGGACCCCTACAATGAGCAGTTCTTC. Based on the CDR3 plus reference TRBV15 and TRBJ2-1, the full variable domain is DAMVIQNPRYQVTQFGKPVTLSCSQTLNHNVMYWYQQKSSQAPKLLFHYYDKDFNNEADTPDNFQSRRPNTSFCFLDIRSPGLGDTAMYLCATSRGSPQDPYNEQFFGPGTRLTVL.

This clonotype was seen more than once but under ten times. CDR3: CASSRGAETQYF. The CDR3, as DNA: TGTGCCAGCAGCCGGGGCGCAGAGACCCAGTACTTC. This chain connects TRBV11-2 to TRBJ2-5; D tentatively reads TRBD1 or TRBD2 (5 bases each). Germline CDR1 reads SGHAT; CDR2 reads FQNNGV. This CDR3 region has 12 residues. V lost 5 bases and J lost 4, with 8 bases in between.

This clonotype has only a few counts. V gene TRBV19 combines with J gene TRBJ2-1; 9 nucleotides align to TRBD2. J lost 0 bases, V lost 7 bases, and 10 bases had no gene match. CDR3 length equals 17 residues. In germline, CDR1 is LNHDA, CDR2 SQIVND (reference sequence). The CDR3 bases are TGTGCCAGTACGACTAGCGGTCGGCTGAGCTCCTACAATGAGCAGTTCTTC. It specifies CASTTSGRLSSYNEQFF.